Shown below are 20 T cell receptor beta chains from a single sample sequenced in a study of T cell repertoires and Cas9 in healthy adults. This table comes from immunoSEQ multiplex PCR, and its TCRdb copy is limited to in-frame clones, with some not included. This table holds around 15,000 clones, roughly 90% found once. Material: Tregs (CD4+, CD25+, CD127-, CD137-, CD154-) from PBMCs; culture status not recorded. The source is a human donor in good health.

This clone was seen a single time. The genes are TRBV5-1 and TRBJ1-1, with a possible D match to TRBD1 (6 bases). The V and J ends lost 0 bases and 4 bases respectively, with 13 bases between them. CDR3 size: 15 residues. Germline loops: CDR1 SGHRS, CDR2 YFSETQ. CDR3 nucleotide sequence: TGCGCCAGCAGCTTGGGGGAGGGGGGCGTCACTGAAGCTTTCTTT. This codes for CASSLGEGGVTEAFF.

The rearrangement links TRBV2 to TRBJ1-2; D may be TRBD1 (5 bases). Trimming removed 6 bases from V and 0 bases from J, with 11 bases in between. The CDR3 runs 14 residues. The germline V gene encodes CDR1 SNHLY and CDR2 FYNNEI. The CDR3 reads CASRRGGANYGYTF. For the CDR3, the DNA is TGTGCCAGCAGGAGAGGAGGGGCTAACTATGGCTACACCTTC.

This clone is a singleton in its sample. V usage is TRBV6-1 and J usage is TRBJ1-2; D is uncertain. Between the trimmed V and J ends, which lost 0 bases and 4 bases, there was a span of 9 bases. This CDR3 contains 14 residues. Germline V gene sequence: CDR1 MNHNS, CDR2 SASEGT. The CDR3 region is CASSEARGVYGYTF. DNA of the CDR3: TGTGCCAGCAGTGAAGCGAGAGGAGTCTATGGCTACACCTTC.

The chain is built from TRBV7-9 and TRBJ1-6, with D uncertain. Per germline, CDR1 SEHNR and CDR2 FQNEAQ (reference sequence). The CDR3 consists of 14 residues. Trimming left V 5 bases short and J 9 bases short, with 14 bases between. CDR3 sequence (DNA): TGTGCCAGCAGCCCCCAGATGGGGAGTTCACCCCTCCACTTT. This sequence encodes CASSPQMGSSPLHF.

The V and J genes are TRBV5-5 and TRBJ1-3; D remains unclear. The CDR3 totals 15 residues. V was trimmed by 5 bases and J by 3 bases, leaving 15 bases between them. CDR1 is SGHKS, CDR2 YYEKEE, per germline (reference sequence). The chain's CDR3 is CASSPYGRDGNTIYF. The CDR3 DNA sequence: TGTGCCAGCAGTCCTTATGGGAGGGATGGAAACACCATATATTTT. Complete variable domain (other parts from reference TRBV5-5 and TRBJ1-3): DAGVTQSPTHLIKTRGQQVTLRCSPISGHKSVSWYQQVLGQGPQFIFQYYEKEERGRGNFPDRFSARQFPNYSSELNVNALLLGDSALYLCASSPYGRDGNTIYFGEGSWLTVV.

V gene TRBV19 combines with J gene TRBJ1-2; D perhaps matches TRBD1 (5 bases). Trimming cost V 5 bases and J 4 bases, with 20 bases left between them. CDR1 is LNHDA, CDR2 SQIVND, per germline (reference sequence). The CDR3 runs 16 residues. CDR3 bases: TGTGCCAGTAGTGAGGATATGGCGACAGTGGGCTATGGCTACACCTTC. This encodes CASSEDMATVGYGYTF.

The CDR3 nucleotides are TGCGCCAGCAGAGAGACAGGGGTACTGAACATTCAGTACTTC. This gives the protein CASRETGVLNIQYF. The chain couples TRBV5-1 to TRBJ2-4; 8 positions agree with TRBD1. This CDR3 has 14 amino acids. Per germline, CDR1 SGHRS and CDR2 YFSETQ. The V and J ends lost 5 bases and 7 bases, in that order; junction bases with no gene match: 8.

The chain's CDR3 is CASSLAARKYF. CDR3 bases: TGTGCCAGCAGCTTGGCAGCCAGGAAGTACTTC. The rearrangement uses TRBV7-9 and TRBJ2-7; D is unresolved. The germline CDR1 and CDR2 sequences are SEHNR and FQNEAQ (reference sequence). The CDR3 sequence is 11 residues long. V lost 3 bases to trimming and J lost 11 bases, with 11 bases between them.

The chain recombines TRBV18 with TRBJ2-7; D is uncertain. This CDR3 spans 12 amino acids. V was shortened by 2 bases and J by 6 bases, with 8 bases between the two germline ends. In germline, CDR1 is KGHSH, CDR2 LQKENI. CDR3 sequence: CASSPSQAEQYF. CDR3 sequence (DNA): TGTGCCAGCTCACCAAGCCAAGCCGAGCAGTACTTC.

This clone came up a few times. V usage is TRBV28 and J usage is TRBJ1-5, with D unresolved. V gave up 5 bases and J gave up 9 bases, with 5 bases separating them. CDR3 length equals 10 residues. CDR1 and CDR2 from the germline V gene are MDHEN and SYDVKM. The CDR3 DNA sequence: TGTGCCAGCAGTGCGTGGCCCCAGCATTTT. Protein sequence: CASSAWPQHF.

This clone was detected only once. The rearrangement joins TRBV13 to TRBJ1-2; D call uncertain. V shed 4 bases and J shed 0 bases, with 12 bases lying between them. From germline, CDR1 is PRHDT and CDR2 FYEKMQ (reference sequence). The CDR3 consists of 15 residues. The CDR3 spells CASSSYSPANYGYTF. The CDR3 DNA reads TGTGCCAGCAGCTCCTACAGTCCAGCTAACTATGGCTACACCTTC.

CDR3 bases: TGTGCCAGCAGCTCGAACCTAGCGGGGGGCACAGATACGCAGTATTTT. This translates into CASSSNLAGGTDTQYF. The chain uses TRBV7-3 and TRBJ2-3; TRBD2 aligns across 10 bases. The CDR3 consists of 16 residues. V was pared by 4 bases and J by 1 base, with 5 bases of the junction left unmatched. CDR1 is SGHTA and CDR2 is FQGTGA in the germline V gene.

V and J are TRBV5-4 and TRBJ2-3, with D possibly matching TRBD2 (7 bases). The CDR3 runs to 15 residues. Germline V lookup: CDR1 SGHNT, CDR2 YYREEE (reference sequence). V was shortened by 4 bases and J by 0 bases, with 12 bases between the two germline ends. The CDR3 here is CASSPSGGSTDTQYF. The CDR3 bases are TGTGCCAGCAGCCCCTCGGGGGGCAGCACAGATACGCAGTATTTT.

The gene calls are TRBV5-1 and TRBJ1-1, with TRBD1 as a possible D gene (6 bases). CDR1 SGHRS and CDR2 YFSETQ come from the germline V gene. V lost 5 bases to trimming and J lost 1 base, with 12 bases between them. The length of the CDR3 is 14 residues. Here the CDR3 reads CASSLRGANTEAFF. In DNA form, the CDR3 reads TGCGCCAGCAGTTTACGGGGGGCGAACACTGAAGCTTTCTTT.

The rearrangement joins TRBV7-9 to TRBJ2-1, with 12 positions matching TRBD2. Trimming took 5 bases from V and 5 from J; bases not matched to a gene: 10. The CDR3 has 17 amino acids. CDR1 SEHNR and CDR2 FQNEAQ come from the germline V gene (reference sequence). DNA for the CDR3: TGTGCCAGCAGCCGGCCCTATGGACTAGCGGGGAACAATGAGCAGTTCTTC. Its translation: CASSRPYGLAGNNEQFF.

This chain connects TRBV5-1 to TRBJ1-1; weak D call: TRBD1 (6 bases). Trimming removed 0 bases from V and 5 bases from J, with 11 bases in between. In germline, CDR1 is SGHRS, CDR2 YFSETQ. The CDR3 is 14 residues long. The CDR3 DNA sequence: TGCGCCAGCAGCTTGGACAGGGTAAGGACTGAAGCTTTCTTT. Its translation: CASSLDRVRTEAFF.

V usage is TRBV11-2 and J usage is TRBJ2-3; no firm D call. Germline CDR1 is SGHAT and CDR2 is FQNNGV. This CDR3 is 12 amino acids long. Deletions cut 3 bases from V and 3 bases from J, with 4 bases between. The CDR3 loop reads CASSLWTDTQYF. Written as DNA, the CDR3 is TGTGCCAGCAGCTTGTGGACAGATACGCAGTATTTT. The full variable domain, rest sourced from reference TRBV11-2 and TRBJ2-3, is EAGVAQSPRYKIIEKRQSVAFWCNPISGHATLYWYQQILGQGPKLLIQFQNNGVVDDSQLPKDRFSAERLKGVDSTLKIQPAKLEDSAVYLCASSLWTDTQYFGPGTRLTVL.

The chain is built from TRBV5-1 and TRBJ2-4; D not resolved. This CDR3 is 19 amino acids long. The V gene lost 3 bases and the J gene lost 0 bases, with 22 bases spanning the gap. Germline lookup yields CDR1 SGHRS and CDR2 YFSETQ. The CDR3 DNA reads as TGCGCCAGCAGCTACGGATGGAGAGAGCAGTCCTCAGCCAAAAACATTCAGTACTTC. Translation: CASSYGWREQSSAKNIQYF.

J is TRBJ2-4 and V is TRBV4-1; the match to TRBD1 covers 9 bases. J gave up 4 bases and V 3 bases, and 7 bases lay outside the gene matches. The CDR3 contains 16 residues. Germline V gene sequence: CDR1 MGHRA, CDR2 YSYEKL. The CDR3 coding sequence is TGCGCCAGCAGCCAGGCCGGGACAGGGCTGAAAAACATTCAGTACTTC. Translating it yields CASSQAGTGLKNIQYF.

The rearrangement links TRBV6-1 to TRBJ1-2, with D possibly TRBD1 on 6 matching bases. V gave up 4 bases and J gave up 6 bases, with 12 bases separating them. The CDR3 is 13 amino acids. The germline CDR1 and CDR2 sequences are MNHNS and SASEGT. The chain's CDR3 is CASSGLGGHGYTF. In DNA, the CDR3 is TGTGCCAGCAGTGGATTGGGGGGGCATGGCTACACCTTC.